A single sample gave rise to the 5 T cell receptor beta chains below, sequenced in a study of T cells after yellow fever vaccination. TCRdb reprocessed the 5' RACE reads with MiXCR, giving one entry per CDR3 protein. The profile shows about 75,000 distinct CDR3 sequences, about 7.2% of them singletons. The sequences come from CD8+ T cells sorted from PBMCs, collected approximately 11 days after the first yellow fever vaccination. Receptors originate from a man younger than 30 who received the YFV17D yellow fever vaccine.

The chain links TRBV19 to TRBJ2-1, with D uncertain. Trimming pared 3 bases from V and 8 bases from J, leaving 14 bases between. Germline CDR1 reads LNHDA; CDR2 reads SQIVND (reference sequence). The CDR3 sequence is 14 residues long. CDR3 bases: TGTGCCAGTAGTATTAGGGTAGGCAACGATGAGCAGTTCTTC. Amino acid sequence: CASSIRVGNDEQFF.

This clonotype was counted many times. This chain links TRBV7-3 with TRBJ2-3; 7 positions agree with TRBD1. Germline CDR1 reads SGHTA; CDR2 reads FQGTGA. CDR3 length: 15 residues. Unmatched junction bases numbered 5, after V lost 5 bases and J lost 0 bases. In nucleotides, the CDR3 is TGTGCCAGCAGCCCGGGACAGAGCAGCACAGATACGCAGTATTTT. Translated, it gives CASSPGQSSTDTQYF.

Remarks on this clonotype: A much larger clonotype is one base distant, so this may be a read error. The chain employs TRBV4-1 and TRBJ1-2; 8 bases fit TRBD1. The CDR3 runs 13 residues. Germline CDR1 and CDR2: MGHRA and YSYEKL. V was clipped by 4 bases and J by 8 bases; unmatched bases: 6. The DNA for the CDR3 is TGCGCCAGCAGCCGCGACAGGGGTAACGGCTACACCTTC. Translated: CASSRDRGNGYTF.

The rearrangement uses TRBV12-3 or TRBV12-4 and TRBJ2-3; perhaps TRBD1 as D (6 bases). The CDR3 has 14 residues. The V end was cut by 5 bases, the J end by 1 base, with 10 bases between. The CDR3 loop is CASSKAGGTDTQYF. The CDR3 nucleotides are TGTGCCAGCAGTAAGGCAGGGGGCACAGATACGCAGTATTTT.

This clonotype was counted only a few times. V is TRBV20-1 and J is TRBJ1-2, with D perhaps matching TRBD1 (6 bases). From germline, CDR1 is DFQATT and CDR2 SNEGSKA (reference sequence). V was pared by 0 bases and J by 4 bases, with 9 bases between. This CDR3 comprises 13 residues. The CDR3 sequence is CSAREGGSYGYTF. The CDR3 DNA is TGCAGTGCTAGAGAGGGGGGCAGCTATGGCTACACCTTC.